The T cell receptor (beta chain) described here comes from a study of T-cell memory formation after mild COVID-19. Study results and limitations: Second-wave clones reaching peak frequency on day 37 lacked confirmed SARS-CoV-2 specificity. Clones that contracted clustered mainly in CM and EM if CD4+ and in EMRA if CD8+. CD4+ bias marked clones expanding day 15 to 37, unlike balanced contracting clones.

A note on this clonotype: The antigen remains undetermined.

Between the trimmed V and J ends, which lost 1 base and 0 bases, there was a span of 7 bases. The germline gives CDR1 SGHTA, CDR2 FQGTGA. The CDR3 extends over 16 amino acids. 5'RACE, which relied on constant-segment primers, yielded TCR alpha and TCR beta cDNA libraries carrying sample barcodes and UMIs. TCRdb itself ran the 5' RACE reads through MiXCR, one entry per CDR3 protein. Among approximately 580,000 distinct CDR3 sequences, approximately 20% were seen once, and the ten largest hold around 13%. V and J are TRBV7-3 and TRBJ2-6; D is undetermined. This sequence originates from an adult woman who had mild COVID-19 (a few samples of this study predate the infection). Cell type and time point are not known. Sequenced material: PBMCs or a T cell subset sorted from them (not recorded which). The CDR3 DNA is TGTGCCAGCAGCTTAAGCCCGGGCTCTGGGGCCAACGTCCTGACTTTC. Encoded protein: CASSLSPGSGANVLTF.